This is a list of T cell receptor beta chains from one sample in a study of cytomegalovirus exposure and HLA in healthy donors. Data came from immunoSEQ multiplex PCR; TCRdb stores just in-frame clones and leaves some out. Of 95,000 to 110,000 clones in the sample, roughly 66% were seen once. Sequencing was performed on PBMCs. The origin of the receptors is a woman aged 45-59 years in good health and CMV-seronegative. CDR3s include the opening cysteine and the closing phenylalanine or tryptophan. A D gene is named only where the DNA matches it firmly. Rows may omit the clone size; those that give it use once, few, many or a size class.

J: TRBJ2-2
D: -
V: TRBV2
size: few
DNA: TGTGCCAGCACCGACACCGGGGAGCTGTTTTTT
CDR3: CASTDTGELFF

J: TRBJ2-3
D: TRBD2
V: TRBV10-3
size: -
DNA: TGTGCCATCGCGGGAGGGGTTGAAACAGATACGCAGTATTTT
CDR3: CAIAGGVETDTQYF

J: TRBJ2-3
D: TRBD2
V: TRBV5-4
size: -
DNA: TGTGCCAGCAGCTTCGAGACTAGCGGAGATACGCAGTATTTT
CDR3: CASSFETSGDTQYF

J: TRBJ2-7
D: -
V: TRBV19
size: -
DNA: TGTGCCAGTAGCGTTGGAGGTTATCTCGCGGGGTCCTACGAGCAGTACTTC
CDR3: CASSVGGYLAGSYEQYF

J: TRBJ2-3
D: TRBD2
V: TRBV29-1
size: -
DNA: TGCAGCGTCTCGAGAGGGTCCGGGACTAGCGGTTATACGCAGTATTTT
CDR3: CSVSRGSGTSGYTQYF

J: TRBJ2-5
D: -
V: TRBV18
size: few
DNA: TGTGCCAGCTCACCACCCACGGTACAAGAGACCCAGTACTTC
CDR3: CASSPPTVQETQYF

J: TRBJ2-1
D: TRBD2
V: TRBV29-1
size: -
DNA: TGCAGCGTCCTGAGGACGGGAGGTAGATCCTACAATGAGCAGTTCTTC
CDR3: CSVLRTGGRSYNEQFF

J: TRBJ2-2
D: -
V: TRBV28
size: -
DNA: TGTGCCAGCAGGGTAGAGGGGGAGCTGTTTTTT
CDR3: CASRVEGELFF

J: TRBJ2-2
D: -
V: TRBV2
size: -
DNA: TGTGCCAGCAGGGAACAGGGCCCGGCCGGGGAGCTGTTTTTT
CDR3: CASREQGPAGELFF

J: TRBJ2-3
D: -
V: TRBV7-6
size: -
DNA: TGTGCCAGCAGCTTGCGGCCCACAGATACGCAGTATTTT
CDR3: CASSLRPTDTQYF

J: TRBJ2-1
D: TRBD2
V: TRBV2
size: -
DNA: TGTGCCAGCTCCCCCGGGACTAGCTCCTACAATGAGCAGTTCTTC
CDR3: CASSPGTSSYNEQFF

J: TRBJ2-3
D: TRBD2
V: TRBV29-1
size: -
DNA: TGCAGCGTTTCCGGGACTAGCGGGAGCCCAGATACGCAGTATTTT
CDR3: CSVSGTSGSPDTQYF

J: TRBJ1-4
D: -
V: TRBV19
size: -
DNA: TGTGCCAGTAGTATAGATCAAGGAGGAAAACTGTTTTTT
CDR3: CASSIDQGGKLFF

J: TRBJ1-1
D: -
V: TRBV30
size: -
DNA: TGTGCCTGGAGGCGGGGGCACACTGAAGCTTTCTTT
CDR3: CAWRRGHTEAFF

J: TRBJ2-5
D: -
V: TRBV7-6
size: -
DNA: TGTGCCAGCAGCCGACTAAAAGAGACCCAGTACTTC
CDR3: CASSRLKETQYF

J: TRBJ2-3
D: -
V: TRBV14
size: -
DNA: TGTGCCAGCAGCCAAGTTTCCCGCCGCGTTACGCAGTATTTT
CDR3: CASSQVSRRVTQYF

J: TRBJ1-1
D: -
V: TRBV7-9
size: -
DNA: TGTGCCAGCAGCTTAGCGTCAGGGGTAACTGAAGCTTTCTTT
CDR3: CASSLASGVTEAFF

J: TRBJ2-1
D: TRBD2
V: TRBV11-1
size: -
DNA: TGTGCCAGCAGCCCCTGGACTAGCGGGAGCTATGAGCAGTTCTTC
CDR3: CASSPWTSGSYEQFF

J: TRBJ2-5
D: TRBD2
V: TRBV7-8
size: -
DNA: TGTGCCAGCAGCCAAGGGACTAGCGGGGGACCGGGGGAGACCCAGTACTTC
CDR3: CASSQGTSGGPGETQYF

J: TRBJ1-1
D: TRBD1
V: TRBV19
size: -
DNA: TGTGCCAGTAGCCTCGGGACAGGGTTGCGAACTGAAGCTTTCTTT
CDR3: CASSLGTGLRTEAFF

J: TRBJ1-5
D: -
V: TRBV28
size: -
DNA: TGTGCCAGCCGGGGGGGGGTGAATCAGCCCCAGCATTTT
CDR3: CASRGGVNQPQHF

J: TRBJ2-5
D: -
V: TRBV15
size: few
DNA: TGTGCCACCAGCGACTCCGGTTACAAAGAGACCCAGTACTTC
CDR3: CATSDSGYKETQYF

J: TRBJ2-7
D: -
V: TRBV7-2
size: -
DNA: TGTGCCAGCAGCAACCCGGTTGAGTACGAGCAGTACTTC
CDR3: CASSNPVEYEQYF

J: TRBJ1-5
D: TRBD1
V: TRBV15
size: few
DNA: TGTGCCACCAGCACCGGGACAGGCGTGCCCCAGCATTTT
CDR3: CATSTGTGVPQHF